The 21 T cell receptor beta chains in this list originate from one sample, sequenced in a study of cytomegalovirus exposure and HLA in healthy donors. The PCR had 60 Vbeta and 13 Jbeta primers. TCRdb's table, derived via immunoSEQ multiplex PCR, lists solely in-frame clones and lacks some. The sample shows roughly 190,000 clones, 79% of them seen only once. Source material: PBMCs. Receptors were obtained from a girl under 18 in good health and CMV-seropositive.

The DNA of the CDR3 is TGCGCCAGCAGCCTCCCCTCGGACACCGGGGAGCTGTTTTTT. Translated: CASSLPSDTGELFF. This rearrangement joins TRBV5-1 to TRBJ2-2; D remains ambiguous. V was cut by 4 bases and J by 3 bases, with 10 bases left in between. CDR1 and CDR2 (germline): SGHRS, YFSETQ. The length of the CDR3 is 14 residues.

Here the CDR3 reads CAISDRAGALTYEQYF. The CDR3 coding sequence is TGTGCCATCAGTGATAGGGCAGGGGCTCTTACCTACGAGCAGTACTTC. The rearrangement uses TRBV10-3 and TRBJ2-7, with D tentatively TRBD1 (6 bases). Germline V gene data show CDR1 as ENHRY and CDR2 as SYGVKD. The CDR3 sequence is 16 residues long. V was trimmed by 3 bases and J by 2 bases, leaving 17 bases between them.

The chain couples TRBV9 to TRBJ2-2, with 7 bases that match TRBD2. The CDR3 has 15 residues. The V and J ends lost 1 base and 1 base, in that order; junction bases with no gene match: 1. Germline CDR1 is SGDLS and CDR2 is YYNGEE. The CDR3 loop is CASSVSGGNTGELFF. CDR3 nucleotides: TGTGCCAGCAGCGTATCGGGGGGGAACACCGGGGAGCTGTTTTTT.

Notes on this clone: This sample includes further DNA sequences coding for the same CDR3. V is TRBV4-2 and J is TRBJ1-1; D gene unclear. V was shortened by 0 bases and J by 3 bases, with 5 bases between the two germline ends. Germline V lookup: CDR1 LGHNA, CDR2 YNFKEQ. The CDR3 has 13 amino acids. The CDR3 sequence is CASSQDRDTEAFF. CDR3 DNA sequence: TGTGCCAGCAGCCAAGATCGGGACACTGAAGCTTTCTTT.

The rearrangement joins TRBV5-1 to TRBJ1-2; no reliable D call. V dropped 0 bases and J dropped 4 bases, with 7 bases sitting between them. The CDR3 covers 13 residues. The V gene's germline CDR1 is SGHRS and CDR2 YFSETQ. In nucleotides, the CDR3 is TGCGCCAGCAGCTTGGATCCAGTCTATGGCTACACCTTC. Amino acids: CASSLDPVYGYTF.

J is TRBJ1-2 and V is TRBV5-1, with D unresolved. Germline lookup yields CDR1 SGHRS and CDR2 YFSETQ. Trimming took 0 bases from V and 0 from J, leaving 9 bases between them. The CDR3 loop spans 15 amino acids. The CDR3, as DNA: TGCGCCAGCAGCTTGGGTGAGCTAACTAACTATGGCTACACCTTC. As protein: CASSLGELTNYGYTF.

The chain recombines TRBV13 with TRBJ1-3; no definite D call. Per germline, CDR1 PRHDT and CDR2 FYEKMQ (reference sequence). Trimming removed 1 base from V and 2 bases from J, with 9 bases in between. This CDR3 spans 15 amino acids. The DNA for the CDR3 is TGTGCCAGCAGCTTAGAGGGAGGGCCTGGAAACACCATATATTTT. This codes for CASSLEGGPGNTIYF.

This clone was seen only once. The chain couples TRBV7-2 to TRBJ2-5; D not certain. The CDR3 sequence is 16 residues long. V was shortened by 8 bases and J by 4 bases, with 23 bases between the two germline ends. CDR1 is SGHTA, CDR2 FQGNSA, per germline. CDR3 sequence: CASAMRTPRSGETQYF. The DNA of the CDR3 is TGTGCCAGCGCCATGCGAACCCCCCGCTCAGGAGAGACCCAGTACTTC. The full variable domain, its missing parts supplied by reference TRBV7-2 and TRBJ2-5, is GAGVSQSPSNKVTEKGKDVELRCDPISGHTALYWYRQSLGQGLEFLIYFQGNSAPDKSGLPSDRFSAERTGGSVSTLTIQRTQQEDSAVYLCASAMRTPRSGETQYFGPGTRLLVL.

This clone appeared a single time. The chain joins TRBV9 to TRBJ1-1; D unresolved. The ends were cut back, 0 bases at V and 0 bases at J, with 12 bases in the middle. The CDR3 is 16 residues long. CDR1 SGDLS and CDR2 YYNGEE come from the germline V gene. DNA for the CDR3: TGTGCCAGCAGCGTAGATGGAGGCAGTATGAACACTGAAGCTTTCTTT. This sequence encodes CASSVDGGSMNTEAFF.

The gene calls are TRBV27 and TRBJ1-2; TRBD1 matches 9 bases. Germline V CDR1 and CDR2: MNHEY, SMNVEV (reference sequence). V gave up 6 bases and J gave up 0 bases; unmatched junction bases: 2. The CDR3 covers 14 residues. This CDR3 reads CASRDRGPNYGYTF. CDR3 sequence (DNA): TGTGCCAGCAGGGACAGGGGTCCTAACTATGGCTACACCTTC.

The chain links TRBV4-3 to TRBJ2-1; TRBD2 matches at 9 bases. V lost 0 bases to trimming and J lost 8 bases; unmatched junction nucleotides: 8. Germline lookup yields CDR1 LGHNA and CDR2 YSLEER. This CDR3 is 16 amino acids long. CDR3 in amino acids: CASSQDVGSGGDEQFF. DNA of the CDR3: TGCGCCAGCAGCCAAGATGTGGGTAGCGGGGGAGATGAGCAGTTCTTC.

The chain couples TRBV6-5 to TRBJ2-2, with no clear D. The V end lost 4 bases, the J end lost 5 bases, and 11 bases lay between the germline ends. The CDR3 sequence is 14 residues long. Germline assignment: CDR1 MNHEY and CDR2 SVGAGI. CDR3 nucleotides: TGTGCCAGCAGTTCTCGTCAGTTAACCGGGGAGCTGTTTTTT. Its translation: CASSSRQLTGELFF.

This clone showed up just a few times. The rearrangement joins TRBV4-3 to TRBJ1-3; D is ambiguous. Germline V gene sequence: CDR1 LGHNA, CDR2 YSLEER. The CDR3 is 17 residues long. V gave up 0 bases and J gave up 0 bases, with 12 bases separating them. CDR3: CASSQDLVGLSGNTIYF. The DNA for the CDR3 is TGCGCCAGCAGCCAAGATCTGGTTGGGCTCTCTGGAAACACCATATATTTT.

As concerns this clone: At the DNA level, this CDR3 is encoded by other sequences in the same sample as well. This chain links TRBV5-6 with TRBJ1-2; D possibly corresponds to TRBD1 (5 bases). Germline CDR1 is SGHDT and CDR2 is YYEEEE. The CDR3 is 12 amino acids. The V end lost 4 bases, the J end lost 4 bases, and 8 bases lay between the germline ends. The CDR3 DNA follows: TGTGCCAGCAGCCCCGGGGGCTATGGCTACACCTTC. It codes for CASSPGGYGYTF.

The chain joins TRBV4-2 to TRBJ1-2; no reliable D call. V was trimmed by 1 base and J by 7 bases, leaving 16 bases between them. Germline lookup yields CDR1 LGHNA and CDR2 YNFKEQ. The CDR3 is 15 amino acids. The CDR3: CASSQGAAGGAGYTF. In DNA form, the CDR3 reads TGTGCCAGCAGCCAAGGAGCTGCAGGAGGCGCTGGCTACACCTTC.

In DNA form, the CDR3 reads TGTGCCAGCAGCTTACTGGACAGACCCTCCTATAATTCACCCCTCCACTTT. Its translation is CASSLLDRPSYNSPLHF. The rearrangement links TRBV4-2 to TRBJ1-6; weak D call: TRBD1 (6 bases). Trimming shortened V by 5 bases and J by 0 bases, and 14 bases separated the two germline ends. Germline V gene data show CDR1 as LGHNA and CDR2 as YNFKEQ. The CDR3 sequence is 17 residues long.

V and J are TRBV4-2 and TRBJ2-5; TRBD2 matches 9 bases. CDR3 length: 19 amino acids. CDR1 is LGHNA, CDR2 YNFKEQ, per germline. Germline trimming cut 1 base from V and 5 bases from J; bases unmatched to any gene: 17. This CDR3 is CASSQVGGLGGGVRETQYF. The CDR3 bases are TGTGCCAGCAGCCAAGTGGGGGGTCTGGGCGGGGGGGTTCGTGAGACCCAGTACTTC.

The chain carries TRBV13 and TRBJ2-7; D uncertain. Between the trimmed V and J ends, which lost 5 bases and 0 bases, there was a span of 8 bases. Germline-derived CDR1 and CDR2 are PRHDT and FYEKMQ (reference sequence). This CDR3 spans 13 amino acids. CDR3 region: CASSGRLSYEQYF. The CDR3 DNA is TGTGCCAGCAGCGGCAGACTCTCCTACGAGCAGTACTTC.

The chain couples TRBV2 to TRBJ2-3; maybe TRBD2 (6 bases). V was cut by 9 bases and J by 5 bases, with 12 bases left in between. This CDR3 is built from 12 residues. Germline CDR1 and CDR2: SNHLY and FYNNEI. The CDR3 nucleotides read TGTGCCAGACGGACGCGGGGAGATACGCAGTATTTT. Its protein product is CARRTRGDTQYF.

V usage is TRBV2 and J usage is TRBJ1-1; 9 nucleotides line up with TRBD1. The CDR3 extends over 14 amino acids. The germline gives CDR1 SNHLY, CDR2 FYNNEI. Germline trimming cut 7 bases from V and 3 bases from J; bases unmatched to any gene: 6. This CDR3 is CASTADRGDTEAFF. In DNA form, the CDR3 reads TGTGCCAGCACAGCGGACAGGGGAGACACTGAAGCTTTCTTT.

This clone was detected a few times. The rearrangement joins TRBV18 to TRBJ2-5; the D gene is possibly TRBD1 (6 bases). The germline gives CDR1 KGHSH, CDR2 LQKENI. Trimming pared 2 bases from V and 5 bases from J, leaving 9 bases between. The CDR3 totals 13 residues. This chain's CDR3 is CASSPGTTETQYF. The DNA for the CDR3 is TGTGCCAGCTCACCAGGGACAACGGAGACCCAGTACTTC.